Below, one TCR beta chain is given with its context. The V and J ends lost 5 bases and 2 bases, in that order; junction bases with no gene match: 8. The CDR3 covers 15 residues. Germline CDR1 and CDR2: LGHNA and YSLEER. The data were obtained in a study of blood T cell repertoires in COVID-19. Sequencing was performed with immunoSEQ multiplex PCR; in TCRdb, only in-frame clones are kept and a portion is missing. Of about 120,000 clones in the sample, 81% were seen once. Source material: peripheral blood. V and J are TRBV4-3 and TRBJ1-2; 7 nucleotides match TRBD1. This receptor was obtained from a human donor in a cohort sampled during active COVID-19. DNA of the CDR3: TGCGCCAGCAGCAAAACGACGACAGGGAACTATGGCTACACCTTC. This gives the protein CASSKTTTGNYGYTF.